This TCR beta chain comes out of a study of T cells after yellow fever vaccination. The study's findings and limits: Reappearance after the booster was observed for most primary-vaccination clones (96% CD4, more than 70% CD8). Abundant contaminating clonotypes from the bulk population could appear in FACS-sorted repertoires.

5'RACE template switching added a universal primer site and UMIs to TCR cDNA. MiXCR, run by TCRdb on the 5' RACE reads, gives a single entry per CDR3 protein. The sample contains some 560,000 distinct CDR3 sequences, less than 20% of which appear only once. A word on this clonotype: Its antigen is still unknown.

This CDR3 comprises 17 residues. Trimming pared 4 bases from V and 1 base from J, leaving 14 bases between. Germline V gene sequence: CDR1 SGHTA, CDR2 FQGNSA. The source was PBMCs, collected 15 days after the yellow fever booster vaccination. The receptor's source is a man under 40 who received the YFV17D yellow fever vaccine. The chain couples TRBV7-2 to TRBJ2-6; D gene unclear. The CDR3 DNA is TGTGCCAGCAGCTCGTTCGAGGTCTTTTCTGGGGCCAACGTCCTGACTTTC. This codes for CASSSFEVFSGANVLTF. Together with reference TRBV7-2 and TRBJ2-6, the CDR3 gives the full variable domain: GAGVSQSPSNKVTEKGKDVELRCDPISGHTALYWYRQSLGQGLEFLIYFQGNSAPDKSGLPSDRFSAERTGGSVSTLTIQRTQQEDSAVYLCASSSFEVFSGANVLTFGAGSRLTVL.